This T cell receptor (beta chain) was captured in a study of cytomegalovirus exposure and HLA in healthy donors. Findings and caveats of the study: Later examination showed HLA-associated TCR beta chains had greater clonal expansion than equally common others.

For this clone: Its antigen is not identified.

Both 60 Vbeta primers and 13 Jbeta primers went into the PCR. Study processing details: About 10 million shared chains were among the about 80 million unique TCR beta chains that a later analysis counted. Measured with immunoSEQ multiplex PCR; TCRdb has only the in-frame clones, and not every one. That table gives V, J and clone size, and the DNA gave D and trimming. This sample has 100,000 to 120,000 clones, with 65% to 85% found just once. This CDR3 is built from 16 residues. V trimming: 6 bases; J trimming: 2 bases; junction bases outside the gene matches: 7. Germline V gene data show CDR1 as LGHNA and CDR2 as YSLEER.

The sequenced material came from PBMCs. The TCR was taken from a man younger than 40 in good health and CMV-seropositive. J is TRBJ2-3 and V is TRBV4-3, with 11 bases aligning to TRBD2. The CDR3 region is CASRKGLAETTDTQYF. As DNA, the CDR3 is TGCGCCAGCAGAAAGGGACTAGCGGAGACCACAGATACGCAGTATTTT.